These 27 T cell receptor beta chains were sequenced from one sample in a study of cytomegalovirus exposure and HLA in healthy donors. The PCR made use of 60 Vbeta and 13 Jbeta primers. Assay: immunoSEQ multiplex PCR; the TCRdb copy retains only in-frame clones and omits some. The sample contains under 200,000 clones, 60% to 80% of which appear only once. The sequenced material came from PBMCs. Receptors originate from a woman aged 40 to 50 in good health and CMV-seropositive.

The chain employs TRBV14 and TRBJ2-6; 8 positions agree with TRBD2. There are 17 residues in the CDR3. V was pared by 5 bases and J by 0 bases, with 6 bases of the junction left unmatched. Germline loops: CDR1 SGHDN, CDR2 FVKESK. The CDR3 is CASSTGLGLSGANVLTF. The CDR3 DNA reads TGTGCCAGCAGCACGGGACTAGGCCTCTCTGGGGCCAACGTCCTGACTTTC.

V is TRBV5-4 and J is TRBJ2-3, with D uncertain. Germline CDR1 reads SGHNT; CDR2 reads YYREEE (reference sequence). Deletions cut 3 bases from V and 1 base from J, with 21 bases between. This CDR3 has 18 amino acids. The CDR3, as DNA: TGTGCCAGCAGCTCCTTTTACAGTTCGGCCCCAGGCACAGATACGCAGTATTTT. It encodes CASSSFYSSAPGTDTQYF. Together with reference TRBV5-4 and TRBJ2-3, the CDR3 gives the full variable domain: ETGVTQSPTHLIKTRGQQVTLRCSSQSGHNTVSWYQQALGQGPQFIFQYYREEENGRGNFPPRFSGLQFPNYSSELNVNALELDDSALYLCASSSFYSSAPGTDTQYFGPGTRLTVL.

This rearrangement joins TRBV11-2 to TRBJ1-2; tentative D call: TRBD1 (6 bases). This CDR3 spans 15 amino acids. Deletions cut 0 bases from V and 2 bases from J, with 10 bases between. Germline V gene sequence: CDR1 SGHAT, CDR2 FQNNGV. CDR3 in DNA: TGTGCCAGCAGCTTAGACGTTACAGGGAACTATGGCTACACCTTC. This translates into CASSLDVTGNYGYTF.

The chain combines TRBV4-3 with TRBJ2-2, with 9 nucleotides matching TRBD2. Germline loops: CDR1 LGHNA, CDR2 YSLEER. V lost 1 base, J lost 8 bases, and 5 bases stayed unmatched. This CDR3 contains 15 residues. CDR3 sequence: CASSQASGGSGELFF. In DNA, the CDR3 is TGCGCCAGCAGCCAAGCCAGCGGGGGGTCTGGGGAGCTGTTTTTT.

V gene TRBV29-1 combines with J gene TRBJ1-2; 10 nucleotides match TRBD1. The J segment lost 7 bases and the V segment lost 7 bases, leaving 6 bases of the junction unmatched. Germline V lookup: CDR1 SQVTM, CDR2 ANQGSEA. The CDR3 covers 12 residues. CDR3 sequence: CSASTGGSGYTF. The CDR3 nucleotides read TGCAGCGCCTCGACAGGGGGCAGTGGCTACACCTTC.

The V and J genes are TRBV4-3 and TRBJ2-3; 10 bases fit TRBD2. J lost 2 bases, V lost 2 bases, and 1 base had no gene match. The CDR3 covers 15 residues. Germline V gene lookup returns CDR1 LGHNA and CDR2 YSLEER. The CDR3 DNA reads TGCGCCAGCAGCCAACTAGCGGGAGACACAGATACGCAGTATTTT. The encoded protein is CASSQLAGDTDTQYF.

The genes are TRBV5-8 and TRBJ2-3, with 11 bases matching TRBD2. V was pared by 7 bases and J by 3 bases, with 19 bases of the junction left unmatched. CDR3 length: 19 amino acids. CDR1 and CDR2 (germline): SGHTS, YDEGEE. CDR3 DNA sequence: TGTGCCAGCCCAAGGGGGCTAGCGGGAGGTTGGACACATACAGATACGCAGTATTTT. It encodes CASPRGLAGGWTHTDTQYF.

CDR3: CASSLNRGGETQYF. In DNA, the CDR3 is TGTGCCAGCAGCTTAAATCGAGGTGGGGAGACCCAGTACTTC. The chain joins TRBV7-2 to TRBJ2-5; no clear D. In germline, CDR1 is SGHTA, CDR2 FQGNSA. V was pared by 2 bases and J by 5 bases, with 12 bases between. This CDR3 has 14 residues. The entire variable domain, with the rest obtained from reference TRBV7-2 and TRBJ2-5, is as follows: GAGVSQSPSNKVTEKGKDVELRCDPISGHTALYWYRQSLGQGLEFLIYFQGNSAPDKSGLPSDRFSAERTGGSVSTLTIQRTQQEDSAVYLCASSLNRGGETQYFGPGTRLLVL.

Here the CDR3 DNA reads TGTGCCAGCAGCCGGGGGACGGACAATTCACCCCTCCACTTT. It translates to CASSRGTDNSPLHF. V and J are TRBV5-4 and TRBJ1-6; TRBD1 is a possible D gene (5 bases). The germline V gene encodes CDR1 SGHNT and CDR2 YYREEE (reference sequence). The CDR3 spans 14 residues. Trimming removed 4 bases from V and 7 bases from J, with 12 bases in between.

The V call is TRBV18, the J call TRBJ2-5; 10 bases are shared with TRBD2. The germline V gene has CDR1 KGHSH and CDR2 LQKENI. The CDR3 runs to 14 residues. J gave up 3 bases and V 3 bases, and 1 base lay outside the gene matches. The CDR3 protein is CASSPTSGEETQYF. The CDR3 DNA follows: TGTGCCAGCTCACCCACTAGCGGGGAAGAGACCCAGTACTTC.

V gene TRBV9 combines with J gene TRBJ1-2; 9 bases map to TRBD1. This CDR3 comprises 14 residues. Losses at the gene ends were 2 bases for V and 8 bases for J; bases not matched to a gene: 7. Germline V CDR1 and CDR2: SGDLS, YYNGEE. CDR3 in amino acids: CASSVMGQGRGYTF. The CDR3 DNA sequence: TGTGCCAGCAGCGTCATGGGACAGGGTAGAGGCTACACCTTC.

The sample holds a few counts of this clone. V gene TRBV2 combines with J gene TRBJ1-4, with TRBD1 identical over 8 bases. With 8 bases clipped from V and 3 bases from J, the junction kept 2 bases outside the gene matches. CDR1 is SNHLY and CDR2 is FYNNEI in the germline V gene. The CDR3 loop spans 13 amino acids. CDR3 in DNA: TGTGCCAGCGGGACAGGCCCTAATGAAAAACTGTTTTTT. Translation: CASGTGPNEKLFF.

This clone was seen a single time. The rearrangement joins TRBV5-4 to TRBJ1-4; 10 nucleotides agree with TRBD1. V gave up 5 bases and J gave up 8 bases; unmatched junction bases: 3. Germline-derived CDR1 and CDR2 are SGHNT and YYREEE (reference sequence). CDR3 length equals 13 residues. For the CDR3, the DNA is TGTGCCAGCAGGGACAGGGGGGGCGAAAAACTGTTTTTT. Its translation is CASRDRGGEKLFF. Using reference TRBV5-4 and TRBJ1-4 for the parts outside the CDR3, the full variable domain is ETGVTQSPTHLIKTRGQQVTLRCSSQSGHNTVSWYQQALGQGPQFIFQYYREEENGRGNFPPRFSGLQFPNYSSELNVNALELDDSALYLCASRDRGGEKLFFGSGTQLSVL.

The chain is built from TRBV6-5 and TRBJ1-3; 11 bases are shared with TRBD1. The CDR3 extends over 14 amino acids. Germline CDR1 and CDR2: MNHEY and SVGAGI. Trimming cost V 5 bases and J 8 bases; bases outside gene matches: 5. CDR3 sequence reads: CASSVGQGAHTIYF. CDR3 sequence (DNA): TGTGCCAGCAGTGTTGGACAGGGGGCACACACCATATATTTT.

V is TRBV4-3 and J is TRBJ2-7, with D tentatively TRBD2 (6 bases). The V and J ends lost 1 base and 4 bases respectively, with 17 bases between them. Germline CDR1 is LGHNA and CDR2 is YSLEER. This CDR3 comprises 16 residues. DNA for the CDR3: TGCGCCAGCAGCCAAGTGCCCAGCGGGTCGGTATACGAGCAGTACTTC. This encodes CASSQVPSGSVYEQYF.

DNA of the CDR3: TGTGCCTGGGACCGTACAGGGGGCACTGAAGCTTTCTTT. This translates into CAWDRTGGTEAFF. The chain joins TRBV30 to TRBJ1-1, with 8 nucleotides matching TRBD1. With V trimmed by 5 bases and J by 4 bases, 6 bases remained unmatched. Germline assignment: CDR1 GTSNPN and CDR2 SVGIG (reference sequence). CDR3 size: 13 residues.

This clone has only a few counts. This chain joins TRBV28 and TRBJ1-2; 7 nucleotides agree with TRBD1. Germline assignment: CDR1 MDHEN and CDR2 SYDVKM. This CDR3 region has 14 residues. Trimming took 3 bases from V and 0 from J; bases not matched to a gene: 1. This CDR3 reads CASSFQGANYGYTF. The CDR3 DNA reads TGTGCCAGCAGTTTCCAGGGGGCTAACTATGGCTACACCTTC.

CDR3 DNA sequence: TGTGCCAGCAGGCGACAGGGAAACTATGGCTACACCTTC. Translation: CASRRQGNYGYTF. The chain couples TRBV6-1 to TRBJ1-2, with 7 bases aligning to TRBD1. The V and J ends lost 6 bases and 2 bases, in that order; junction bases with no gene match: 3. The germline CDR1 and CDR2 sequences are MNHNS and SASEGT. CDR3 length equals 13 residues.

The chain uses TRBV2 and TRBJ1-4; D ambiguous. The CDR3 spans 14 residues. V dropped 7 bases and J dropped 7 bases, with 16 bases sitting between them. Germline CDR1 SNHLY, CDR2 FYNNEI. The CDR3 loop is CASTLGGLGEKLFF. The CDR3 DNA reads as TGTGCCAGCACGCTGGGAGGTTTGGGTGAAAAACTGTTTTTT.

The rearrangement links TRBV11-2 to TRBJ2-7; 9 nucleotides agree with TRBD1. The CDR3 sequence is 13 residues long. Germline-derived CDR1 and CDR2 are SGHAT and FQNNGV. Trimming at V came to 4 bases and at J to 7 bases, leaving 5 bases not matched to a gene. The chain's CDR3 is CASSYGTGLEQYF. In nucleotides, the CDR3 is TGTGCCAGCAGCTATGGGACAGGGTTGGAGCAGTACTTC.

The V and J genes are TRBV5-4 and TRBJ2-4; D uncertain. Germline V gene data show CDR1 as SGHNT and CDR2 as YYREEE (reference sequence). This CDR3 has 11 residues. V lost 3 bases to trimming and J lost 5 bases, with 3 bases between them. CDR3 loop: CASSSQNIQYF. The DNA for the CDR3 is TGTGCCAGCAGCTCTCAAAACATTCAGTACTTC.

This clone came up a few times. The V gene is TRBV30, the J gene TRBJ2-3; 16 nucleotides line up with TRBD2. The germline gives CDR1 GTSNPN, CDR2 SVGIG (reference sequence). J gave up 5 bases and V 2 bases, and 4 bases lay outside the gene matches. This CDR3 spans 16 amino acids. This CDR3 is CAWSTGTSGRGDTQYF. CDR3 DNA: TGTGCCTGGAGTACTGGGACTAGCGGGAGGGGAGATACGCAGTATTTT.

The rearrangement uses TRBV6-1 and TRBJ1-2, with 8 positions matching TRBD1. This CDR3 spans 15 amino acids. Unmatched junction bases numbered 10, after V lost 6 bases and J lost 4 bases. The germline CDR1 and CDR2 sequences are MNHNS and SASEGT. DNA of the CDR3: TGTGCCAGCAGATACGGACAGGGTCTGAGCTATGGCTACACCTTC. Translating gives CASRYGQGLSYGYTF.

The chain carries TRBV7-2 and TRBJ2-5; 11 bases are shared with TRBD2. V lost 5 bases to trimming and J lost 4 bases; unmatched junction nucleotides: 6. This CDR3 has 15 residues. Looked up from germline, CDR1 is SGHTA and CDR2 is FQGNSA. The CDR3 DNA sequence: TGTGCCAGCAGCCCAACCGGGACTAGCGGAGAGACCCAGTACTTC. It is translated as CASSPTGTSGETQYF.

This chain's CDR3 is CASTQNRADTEAFF. DNA for the CDR3: TGTGCCAGCACCCAGAACAGGGCGGACACTGAAGCTTTCTTT. V is TRBV6-5 and J is TRBJ1-1; weak D call: TRBD1 (6 bases). Deletions cut 7 bases from V and 3 bases from J, with 15 bases between. CDR1 and CDR2 from the germline V gene are MNHEY and SVGAGI. CDR3 length: 14 amino acids.

The chain combines TRBV15 with TRBJ1-6; no reliable D call. Trimming stripped 8 bases from V and 10 bases from J, with 6 bases between. Germline CDR1 LNHNV, CDR2 YYDKDF (reference sequence). The CDR3 contains 10 residues. The CDR3 DNA reads TGTGCCACCCCGGTCTCACCCCTCCACTTT. It translates to CATPVSPLHF. The complete variable domain, with remaining parts taken from reference TRBV15 and TRBJ1-6, reads DAMVIQNPRYQVTQFGKPVTLSCSQTLNHNVMYWYQQKSSQAPKLLFHYYDKDFNNEADTPDNFQSRRPNTSFCFLDIRSPGLGDTAMYLCATPVSPLHFGNGTRLTVT.

The chain joins TRBV7-6 to TRBJ1-1; 8 bases line up with TRBD1. The CDR3 has 14 amino acids. Germline CDR1 and CDR2: SGHVS and FNYEAQ. Germline trimming cut 5 bases from V and 6 bases from J; bases unmatched to any gene: 8. The CDR3 protein is CASSTGQGSAEAFF. The CDR3 coding sequence is TGTGCCAGCAGCACCGGACAGGGCTCGGCTGAAGCTTTCTTT.